This paragraph reports one T cell receptor (beta chain). The assay was immunoSEQ multiplex PCR, and TCRdb's table has in-frame clones only and misses some. The sample yields more than 35,000 clones, around 94% seen once. This CDR3 region has 15 residues. Trimming removed 3 bases at V and 3 bases at J, with 14 bases between. Germline values: CDR1 SGHVS, CDR2 FQNEAQ. These data originate in a study of T cell changes during pregnancy in multiple sclerosis. The chain links TRBV7-8 to TRBJ1-2, with D uncertain. This receptor was identified in a female donor with multiple sclerosis, enrolled in a pregnancy study. The sample in question was CD8+ T cells from peripheral blood mononuclear cells, obtained in the third trimester of pregnancy. The CDR3 loop is CASSFSTEYDYGYTF. The CDR3 bases are TGTGCCAGCAGCTTTAGTACAGAGTACGACTATGGCTACACCTTC.